One sample yielded the 10 T cell receptor beta chains listed below, sequenced in a study of blood T cell repertoires in COVID-19. Libraries were prepared by immunoSEQ multiplex PCR; TCRdb keeps only in-frame clonotypes and omits some of them. The sample shows about 95,000 clones, approximately 91% of them seen only once. Sequenced sample: peripheral blood. The receptors were gathered from a woman aged 65 to 85 with acute or convalescent COVID-19.

This chain joins TRBV19 and TRBJ1-6; maybe TRBD1 (6 bases). This CDR3 contains 15 residues. Germline CDR1 reads LNHDA; CDR2 reads SQIVND (reference sequence). The germline V and J ends were trimmed by 3 bases and 10 bases, with 16 bases remaining between them. The DNA of the CDR3 is TGTGCCAGTAGTATGGTCTTTACAGGGAGCTCACCCCTCCACTTT. This codes for CASSMVFTGSSPLHF.

This chain connects TRBV5-1 to TRBJ1-5, with D possibly being TRBD1 (5 bases). This CDR3 is built from 13 residues. The germline V and J ends were trimmed by 0 bases and 11 bases, with 12 bases remaining between them. CDR1 and CDR2 from the germline V gene are SGHRS and YFSETQ. CDR3 sequence reads: CASSLVQDGTQHF. The DNA of the CDR3 is TGCGCCAGCAGCTTGGTACAGGATGGTACCCAGCATTTT.

The table lists this clone with a count of one. The gene calls are TRBV28 and TRBJ1-3; TRBD1 is a possible D gene (5 bases). The CDR3 has 15 amino acids. With 1 base removed from V and 5 bases from J, the gap between germline ends came to 12 bases. Germline CDR1 is MDHEN and CDR2 is SYDVKM. The CDR3 spells CASSLSGGGRNTIYF. The CDR3 nucleotides are TGTGCCAGCAGTTTATCAGGCGGGGGTAGAAACACCATATATTTT.

The chain combines TRBV30 with TRBJ2-2; maybe TRBD1 (6 bases). Looked up from germline, CDR1 is GTSNPN and CDR2 is SVGIG (reference sequence). CDR3 length: 14 amino acids. Between the trimmed V and J ends, which lost 4 bases and 2 bases, there was a span of 11 bases. The CDR3 sequence is CAWTGQLNTGELFF. CDR3 bases: TGTGCCTGGACTGGACAGCTAAACACCGGGGAGCTGTTTTTT.

The V call is TRBV5-1, the J call TRBJ2-1; 8 bases agree with TRBD2. The germline V gene has CDR1 SGHRS and CDR2 YFSETQ. The junction had 0 bases not matched to a gene; V was cut back by 3 bases and J by 7 bases. There are 12 residues in the CDR3. CDR3 sequence reads: CASSSGGNEQFF. The DNA of the CDR3 is TGCGCCAGCAGCTCGGGGGGGAATGAGCAGTTCTTC.

This clone appeared once. The chain is built from TRBV15 and TRBJ1-3; no clear D gene. V dropped 1 base and J dropped 3 bases, with 7 bases sitting between them. The V gene's germline CDR1 is LNHNV and CDR2 YYDKDF (reference sequence). The CDR3 consists of 14 residues. The CDR3 nucleotides read TGTGCCACCAGCAGAGGAGGGTATGGAAACACCATATATTTT. This codes for CATSRGGYGNTIYF.

This chain uses TRBV10-3 with TRBJ2-2; 9 bases map to TRBD2. V lost 0 bases and J lost 5; bases outside the gene matches: 16. The CDR3 runs to 20 residues. Germline values: CDR1 ENHRY, CDR2 SYGVKD. The CDR3 coding sequence is TGTGCCATCAGTGAGTCGCTTTTTAGCCAGCGGGAGGAAAGGACCGGGGAGCTGTTTTTT. Translation: CAISESLFSQREERTGELFF.

The chain links TRBV7-2 to TRBJ2-1, with D uncertain. CDR1 and CDR2 (germline): SGHTA, FQGNSA. The CDR3 has 15 residues. V lost 5 bases, J lost 2 bases, and 13 bases lay in between. Here the CDR3 DNA reads TGTGCCAGCAGCCCAACCGGTGGAGCCTACAATGAGCAGTTCTTC. Protein product: CASSPTGGAYNEQFF. Looking up the rest from reference TRBV7-2 and TRBJ2-1 gives the full variable domain: GAGVSQSPSNKVTEKGKDVELRCDPISGHTALYWYRQSLGQGLEFLIYFQGNSAPDKSGLPSDRFSAERTGGSVSTLTIQRTQQEDSAVYLCASSPTGGAYNEQFFGPGTRLTVL.

This clone came up a few times. This chain connects TRBV3-1 (or the pseudogene TRBV3-2) to TRBJ2-7; tentatively, D is TRBD1 (5 bases). Germline loops: CDR1 LGHDT, CDR2 YNNKEL (reference sequence). The germline V and J ends were trimmed by 7 bases and 6 bases, with 16 bases remaining between them. The CDR3 consists of 13 residues. In nucleotides, the CDR3 is TGTGCCAGCACCCGTGGGGCGAGTCCCGAGCAGTACTTC. Encoded protein: CASTRGASPEQYF.

As to this clone: Distinct nucleotide sequences in the sample also encode this CDR3. V gene TRBV18 combines with J gene TRBJ2-7; 8 bases fit TRBD1. This CDR3 is built from 14 residues. V lost 2 bases, J lost 3 bases, and 3 bases stayed unmatched. Germline CDR1 and CDR2: KGHSH and LQKENI. The CDR3 DNA follows: TGTGCCAGCTCACCAGGACAGGGTAGCTACGAGCAGTACGTC. This encodes CASSPGQGSYEQYV.